This is a list of T cell receptor beta chains from one sample in a study of somatic mutations in cytotoxic T cells in rheumatoid arthritis. TCRdb keeps only in-frame clones here, not all; method: immunoSEQ multiplex PCR. The sample holds roughly 18,000 clones; about 83% are singletons and the top ten take approximately 10%. The specimen sequenced was CD8+ T cells sorted from blood. The receptors were sampled from a man aged 18 to 29 with rheumatoid arthritis. CDR3s include the opening cysteine and the closing phenylalanine or tryptophan. D genes are given only for firm matches. For some rows the clone size is stated as once, few or many, or as a class when expanded; others skip it.

length: 14; size: NA; V: TRBV19; D: NA; J: TRBJ1-1; DNA: TGTGCCAGTAGCCCCATTTCACTGAGTACTGAAGCTTTCTTT; CDR3: CASSPISLSTEAFF
length: 12; size: few; V: TRBV29-1; D: TRBD1; J: TRBJ2-1; DNA: TGCAGCGTGGGGCAGGGGGTAACTGAGCAGTTCTTC; CDR3: CSVGQGVTEQFF
length: 13; size: NA; V: TRBV9; D: NA; J: TRBJ2-7; DNA: TGTGCCAGCAGCCCTTTTAGCGGTTACGAGCAGTACTTC; CDR3: CASSPFSGYEQYF
length: 15; size: NA; V: TRBV9; D: TRBD2; J: TRBJ2-2; DNA: TGTGCCAGCAGCGTCTGGGACGGGGGGATCGGGGAGCTGTTTTTT; CDR3: CASSVWDGGIGELFF
length: 13; size: NA; V: TRBV7-9; D: TRBD1; J: TRBJ2-7; DNA: TGTGCCAGCGTGGGGACAGACTCCTACGAGCAGTACTTC; CDR3: CASVGTDSYEQYF
length: 13; size: NA; V: TRBV13; D: NA; J: TRBJ2-7; DNA: TGTGCCAGCAGCCGCGGACAGTCCTACGAGCAGTACTTC; CDR3: CASSRGQSYEQYF
length: 14; size: NA; V: TRBV5-6; D: NA; J: TRBJ2-5; DNA: TGTGCCAGCAGCTTGGAGGGTCGGCGAGAGACCCAGTACTTC; CDR3: CASSLEGRRETQYF
length: 15; size: NA; V: TRBV9; D: TRBD2; J: TRBJ2-7; DNA: TGTGCCAGCAGCTCGTCGGGGGGACCCGCCTACGAGCAGTACTTC; CDR3: CASSSSGGPAYEQYF
length: 14; size: NA; V: TRBV2; D: TRBD1; J: TRBJ2-7; DNA: TGTGCCAGCAGTGAAGCCACAGGGGCCTACGAGCAGTACTTC; CDR3: CASSEATGAYEQYF
length: 15; size: NA; V: TRBV7-9; D: TRBD2; J: TRBJ2-7; DNA: TGTGCCAGCAGCCCCTTCCCCAGCGGGGCCTACGAGCAGTACTTC; CDR3: CASSPFPSGAYEQYF
length: 13; size: NA; V: TRBV6-6; D: NA; J: TRBJ2-5; DNA: TGTGCCAGCAGGCACAGGATGGAAGAGACCCAGTACTTC; CDR3: CASRHRMEETQYF
length: 13; size: NA; V: TRBV7-9; D: TRBD1; J: TRBJ1-4; DNA: TGTGCCCAGGGGGAGGGAGGTTCTGAAAAACTGTTTTTT; CDR3: CAQGEGGSEKLFF
length: 11; size: NA; V: TRBV6-6; D: NA; J: TRBJ2-7; DNA: TGTGCCAGCAGTCCCAACTACGAGCAGTACTTC; CDR3: CASSPNYEQYF
length: 13; size: NA; V: TRBV27; D: NA; J: TRBJ2-6; DNA: TGTGCCAGCACCACGGGGGGGGCCAACGTCCTGACTTTC; CDR3: CASTTGGANVLTF
length: 16; size: once; V: TRBV7-9; D: NA; J: TRBJ1-4; DNA: TGTGCCAGCAGCTTAGCTGACAACGCAGCTAATGAAAAACTGTTTTTT; CDR3: CASSLADNAANEKLFF
length: 15; size: NA; V: TRBV9; D: TRBD2; J: TRBJ2-3; DNA: TGTGCCAGCAGCTTGAGCGGGGGGGCCGGAGATACGCAGTATTTT; CDR3: CASSLSGGAGDTQYF
length: 11; size: NA; V: TRBV7-9; D: NA; J: TRBJ2-3; DNA: TGTGCCAGCAGCCCCCGAGATACGCAGTATTTT; CDR3: CASSPRDTQYF
length: 16; size: NA; V: TRBV28; D: NA; J: TRBJ2-3; DNA: TGTGCCAGCAGTTTATTAGTTGGCGGGGGCACAGATACGCAGTATTTT; CDR3: CASSLLVGGGTDTQYF
length: 14; size: NA; V: TRBV15; D: NA; J: TRBJ2-5; DNA: TGTGCCACCAGCAGAGTCAGGACAGAAGAGACCCAGTACTTC; CDR3: CATSRVRTEETQYF
length: 17; size: NA; V: TRBV9; D: NA; J: TRBJ1-6; DNA: TGTGCCAGCAGCGTAGATGGCAGGGTGGCCTATAATTCACCCCTCCACTTT; CDR3: CASSVDGRVAYNSPLHF
length: 15; size: NA; V: TRBV6-1; D: NA; J: TRBJ2-7; DNA: TGTGCCAGCAGCCTCCCCCGGGCCATTACTACGGAGCAGTACTTC; CDR3: CASSLPRAITTEQYF
length: 13; size: few; V: TRBV30; D: NA; J: TRBJ1-5; DNA: TGTGCCTGGAGTGTCCAAGCCAGTCAGCCCCAGCATTTT; CDR3: CAWSVQASQPQHF
length: 13; size: NA; V: TRBV11-3; D: NA; J: TRBJ2-2; DNA: TGTGCCAGCAGCCCAGGGACAACCGGGGAGCTGTTTTTT; CDR3: CASSPGTTGELFF
length: 13; size: NA; V: TRBV10-3; D: TRBD2; J: TRBJ2-1; DNA: TGTGCCGGGGGCGGGGGGCCCTACAATGAGCAGTTCTTC; CDR3: CAGGGGPYNEQFF
length: 12; size: large; V: TRBV11-2; D: NA; J: TRBJ2-1; DNA: TGTGCCAGCAGCTTCGGACTCAATGAGCAGTTCTTC; CDR3: CASSFGLNEQFF
length: 15; size: NA; V: TRBV6-5; D: NA; J: TRBJ1-2; DNA: TGTGCCAGCAGTACACTTACCGGCCCGGGCTATGGCTACACCTTC; CDR3: CASSTLTGPGYGYTF
length: 16; size: once; V: TRBV7-9; D: NA; J: TRBJ1-4; DNA: TGTGCCAGCCAGGCTGCCAATCGGGCGTTTAATGAAAAACTGTTTTTT; CDR3: CASQAANRAFNEKLFF